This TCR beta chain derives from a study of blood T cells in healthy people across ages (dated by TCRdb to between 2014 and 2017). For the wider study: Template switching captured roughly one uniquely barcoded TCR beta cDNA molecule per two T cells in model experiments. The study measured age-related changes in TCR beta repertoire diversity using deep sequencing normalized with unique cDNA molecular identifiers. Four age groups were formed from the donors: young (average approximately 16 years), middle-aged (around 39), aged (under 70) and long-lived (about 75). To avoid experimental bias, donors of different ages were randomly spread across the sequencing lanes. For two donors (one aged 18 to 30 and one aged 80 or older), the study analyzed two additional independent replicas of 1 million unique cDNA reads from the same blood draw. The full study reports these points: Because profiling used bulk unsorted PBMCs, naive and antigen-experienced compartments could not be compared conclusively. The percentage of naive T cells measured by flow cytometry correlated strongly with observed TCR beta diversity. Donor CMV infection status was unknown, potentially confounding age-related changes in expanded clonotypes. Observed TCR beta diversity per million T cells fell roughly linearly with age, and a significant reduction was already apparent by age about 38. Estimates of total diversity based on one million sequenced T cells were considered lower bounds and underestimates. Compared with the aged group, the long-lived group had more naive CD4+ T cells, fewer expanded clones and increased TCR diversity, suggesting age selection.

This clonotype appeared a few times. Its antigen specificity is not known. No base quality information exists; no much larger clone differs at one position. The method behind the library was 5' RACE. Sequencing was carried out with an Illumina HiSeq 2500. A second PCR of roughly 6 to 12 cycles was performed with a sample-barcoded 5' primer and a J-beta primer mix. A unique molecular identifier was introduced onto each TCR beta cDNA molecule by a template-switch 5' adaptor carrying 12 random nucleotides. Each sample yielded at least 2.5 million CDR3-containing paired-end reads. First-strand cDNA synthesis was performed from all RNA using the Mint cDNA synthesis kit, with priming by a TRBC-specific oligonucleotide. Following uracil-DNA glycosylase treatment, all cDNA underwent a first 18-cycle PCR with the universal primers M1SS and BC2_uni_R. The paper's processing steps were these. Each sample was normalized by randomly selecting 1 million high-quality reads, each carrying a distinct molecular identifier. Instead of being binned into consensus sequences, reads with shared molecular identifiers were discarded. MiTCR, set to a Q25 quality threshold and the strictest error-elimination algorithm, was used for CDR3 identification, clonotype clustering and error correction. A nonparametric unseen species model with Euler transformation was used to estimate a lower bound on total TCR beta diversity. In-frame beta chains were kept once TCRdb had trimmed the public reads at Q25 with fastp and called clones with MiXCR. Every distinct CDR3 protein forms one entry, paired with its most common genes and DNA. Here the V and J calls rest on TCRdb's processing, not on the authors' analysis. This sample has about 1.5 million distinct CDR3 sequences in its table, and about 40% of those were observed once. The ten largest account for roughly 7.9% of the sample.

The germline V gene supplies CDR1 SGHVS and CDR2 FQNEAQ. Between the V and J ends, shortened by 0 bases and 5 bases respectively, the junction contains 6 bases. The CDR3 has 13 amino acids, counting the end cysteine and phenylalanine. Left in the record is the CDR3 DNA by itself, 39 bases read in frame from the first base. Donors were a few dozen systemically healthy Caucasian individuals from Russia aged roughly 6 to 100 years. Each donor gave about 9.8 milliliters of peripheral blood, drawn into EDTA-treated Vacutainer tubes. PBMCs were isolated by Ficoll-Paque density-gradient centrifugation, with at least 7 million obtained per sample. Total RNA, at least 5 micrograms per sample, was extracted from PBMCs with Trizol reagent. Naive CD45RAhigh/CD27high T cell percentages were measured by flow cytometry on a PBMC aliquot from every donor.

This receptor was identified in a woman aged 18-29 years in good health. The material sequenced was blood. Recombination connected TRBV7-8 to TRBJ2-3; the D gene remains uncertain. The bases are TGTGCCAGCAGCTTAGCCCTATTAGATACGCAGTATTTT. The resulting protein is CASSLALLDTQYF.